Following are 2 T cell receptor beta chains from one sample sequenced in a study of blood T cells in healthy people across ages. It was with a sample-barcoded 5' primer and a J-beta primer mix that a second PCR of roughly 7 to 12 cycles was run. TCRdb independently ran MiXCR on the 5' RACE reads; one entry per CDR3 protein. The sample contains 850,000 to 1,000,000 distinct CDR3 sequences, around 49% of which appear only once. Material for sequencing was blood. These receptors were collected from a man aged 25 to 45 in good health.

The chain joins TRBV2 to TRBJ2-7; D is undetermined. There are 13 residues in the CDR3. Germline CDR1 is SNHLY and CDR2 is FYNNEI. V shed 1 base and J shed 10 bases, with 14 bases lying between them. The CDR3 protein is CASSEVEAVTQYF. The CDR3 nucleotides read TGTGCCAGCAGTGAAGTCGAGGCAGTGACACAGTACTTC.

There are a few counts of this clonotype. The CDR3 DNA reads as TGTGCCAGCAGTGGGAGCTTGAACACTGAAGCTTTCTTT. Translating gives CASSGSLNTEAFF. The gene calls are TRBV28 and TRBJ1-1, with D uncertain. V was pared by 5 bases and J by 0 bases, with 7 bases between. Germline V gives CDR1 MDHEN, CDR2 SYDVKM. This CDR3 has 13 amino acids.